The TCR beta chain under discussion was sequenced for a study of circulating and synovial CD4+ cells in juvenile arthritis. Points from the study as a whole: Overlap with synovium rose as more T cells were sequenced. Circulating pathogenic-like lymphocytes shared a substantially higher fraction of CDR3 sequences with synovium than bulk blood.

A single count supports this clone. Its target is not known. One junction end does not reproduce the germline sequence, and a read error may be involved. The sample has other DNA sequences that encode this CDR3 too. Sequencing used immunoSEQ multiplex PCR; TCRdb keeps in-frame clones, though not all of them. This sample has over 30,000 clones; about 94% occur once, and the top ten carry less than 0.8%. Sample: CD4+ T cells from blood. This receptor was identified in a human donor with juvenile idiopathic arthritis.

CDR3 residues: CAISEGAGGNSPLHF. The CDR3 bases are TGTGCCATCAGTGAAGGGGCAGGCGGCAATTCCCCCCTCCACTTT. The genes are TRBV10-3 and TRBJ1-6, with TRBD1 as a possible D gene (5 bases). The CDR3 loop spans 15 amino acids. Germline assignment: CDR1 ENHRY and CDR2 SYGVKD.